Listed below are T cell receptor beta chains from one sample, sequenced in a study of human T cells and chemical hapten exposure. TCRdb reanalysed the RACE reads using MiXCR and keeps one entry per CDR3 protein. The sample shows over 300,000 distinct CDR3 sequences, approximately 5.1% of them seen only once. The sequencing here drew on whole blood, taken in connection with sensitization to the hapten diphenylcyclopropenone (DPC). These receptors came from a woman in her forties or fifties with alopecia areata. Some clones in this sample may be carry-over from other donors' samples. Both conserved end residues are part of each CDR3. The D gene is left open where the match is weak. Rows may omit the clone size; those that give it use once, few, many or a size class.

D gene	V gene	J gene	clone size	CDR3 protein	CDR3 DNA
TRBD1	TRBV29-1	TRBJ2-3	-	CSGQGATDTQYF	TGCAGCGGTCAGGGGGCGACAGATACGCAGTATTTT
-	TRBV20-1	TRBJ1-4	-	CSAFSLLTSTGRSEKLFF	TGCAGTGCATTTAGCCTATTAACCTCTACGGGACGATCTGAAAAACTGTTTTTT
TRBD1	TRBV11-2	TRBJ1-4	-	CASSLVLAGGNEKLFF	TGTGCCAGCAGCTTAGTACTGGCAGGGGGAAATGAAAAACTGTTTTTT
-	TRBV6-6	TRBJ1-1	-	CASSYSATEAFF	TGTGCCAGCAGTTACTCCGCCACTGAAGCTTTCTTT
-	TRBV6-5	TRBJ1-5	many	CASRPLTLNSNQPQHF	TGTGCCAGCAGACCATTGACTCTGAATAGCAATCAGCCCCAGCATTTT
TRBD1	TRBV27	TRBJ1-6	few	CASSFSGTDSPLHF	TGTGCCAGCAGTTTCTCGGGGACAGATTCACCCCTCCACTTT
-	TRBV27	TRBJ2-3	many	CASSLPGETSTDTQYF	TGTGCCAGCAGTCTGCCGGGGGAGACTTCAACAGATACGCAGTATTTT
-	TRBV28	TRBJ2-7	many	CASSPPGVQAYEQYF	TGTGCCAGCAGTCCCCCAGGGGTGCAGGCCTACGAGCAGTACTTC
-	TRBV12-3/TRBV12-4	TRBJ2-2	few	CASSLALNTGELFF	TGTGCCAGCAGTTTGGCACTGAACACCGGGGAGCTGTTTTTT
TRBD1	TRBV5-5	TRBJ1-1	many	CASSWGQLNTEAFF	TGTGCCAGCAGCTGGGGACAGTTGAACACTGAAGCTTTCTTT
TRBD1	TRBV12-3/TRBV12-4	TRBJ1-2	many	CASSDPTGGNDGYTF	TGTGCCAGCAGTGACCCCACAGGGGGTAATGATGGCTACACCTTC
-	TRBV3-1	TRBJ1-3	many	CASSQDRLSSGNTIYF	TGTGCCAGCAGCCAAGATAGACTATCCTCTGGAAACACCATATATTTT
-	TRBV15	TRBJ1-1	many	CATSSPQGGTEAFF	TGTGCCACCAGCAGCCCCCAGGGTGGCACTGAAGCTTTCTTT
-	TRBV7-6	TRBJ1-4	few	CASSYGGGKEKLFF	TGTGCCAGCAGCTACGGGGGGGGAAAGGAAAAACTGTTTTTT
TRBD1	TRBV3-1	TRBJ1-2	many	CASSAGQGANYGYTF	TGTGCCAGCAGCGCGGGACAGGGCGCTAACTATGGCTACACCTTC
TRBD2	TRBV30	TRBJ2-3	many	CALEAGDADTQYF	TGTGCCCTGGAGGCGGGAGATGCAGATACGCAGTATTTT
-	TRBV21-1	TRBJ2-2	many	CASSTGLAGLNTGELFF	TGTGCCAGCAGCACGGGACTAGCGGGATTGAACACCGGGGAGCTGTTTTTT
TRBD1	TRBV18	TRBJ1-1	many	CASSPDRGYTEAFF	TGTGCCAGCTCGCCCGACAGGGGGTACACTGAAGCTTTCTTT
TRBD1	TRBV4-1	TRBJ1-1	-	CASSQGGTGGMNTEAFF	TGCGCCAGCAGCCAAGGAGGGACAGGGGGCATGAACACTGAAGCTTTCTTT
-	TRBV20-1	TRBJ1-4	-	CSATGSGADALFF	TGCAGTGCCACAGGGAGCGGCGCCGACGCCCTGTTTTTT
TRBD1	TRBV19	TRBJ2-1	-	CASSTPGQGRRNEQFF	TGTGCCAGTAGTACCCCGGGACAGGGAAGAAGGAATGAGCAGTTCTTC
-	TRBV3-1	TRBJ1-4	-	CASSQDLGVNEKLFF	TGTGCCAGCAGCCAAGATCTGGGGGTGAATGAAAAACTGTTTTTT
-	TRBV28	TRBJ1-5	few	CASSLAAGLYSNQPQHF	TGTGCCAGCAGTTTGGCCGCGGGACTGTATAGCAATCAGCCCCAGCATTTT
-	TRBV20-1	TRBJ1-2	few	CSARDIQDFNYGYTF	TGCAGTGCTAGAGATATCCAGGATTTTAACTATGGCTACACCTTC
-	TRBV27	TRBJ2-1	-	CASSFGSIREQFF	TGTGCCAGCAGTTTCGGGTCCATAAGGGAGCAGTTCTTC
TRBD1	TRBV29-1	TRBJ1-2	few	CSVAGEGAGGYTF	TGCAGCGTCGCCGGGGAGGGGGCTGGTGGCTACACCTTC
-	TRBV28	TRBJ2-4	few	CASSTPGFGNIQYF	TGTGCCAGCAGTACCCCGGGGTTTGGAAACATTCAGTACTTC
TRBD1	TRBV3-1	TRBJ1-1	many	CASSQWTGATEAFF	TGTGCCAGCAGCCAGTGGACAGGGGCAACTGAAGCTTTCTTT
-	TRBV7-2	TRBJ2-5	many	CASSSPGETQYF	TGTGCCAGCAGCTCGCCCGGGGAGACCCAGTACTTC
-	TRBV15	TRBJ1-1	few	CATSRDRGGNTEAFF	TGTGCCACCAGCAGAGATCGCGGGGGAAACACTGAAGCTTTCTTT
-	TRBV20-1	TRBJ2-5	-	CSARIPARGETQYF	TGCAGTGCTAGAATCCCCGCGAGGGGGGAGACCCAGTACTTC
-	TRBV12-3/TRBV12-4	TRBJ2-7	many	CASSLKAQTYSYEQYF	TGTGCCAGCAGTTTAAAGGCACAAACCTACTCCTACGAGCAGTACTTC
-	TRBV29-1	TRBJ1-2	many	CSVDPGGGGYTF	TGCAGCGTTGACCCGGGAGGAGGTGGCTACACCTTC
-	TRBV2	TRBJ2-1	few	CAFYPSGSYNEQFF	TGTGCCTTCTACCCCAGCGGTTCCTACAATGAGCAGTTCTTC
-	TRBV5-4	TRBJ1-1	few	CASSGGDDTEAFF	TGTGCCAGCAGTGGGGGGGATGACACTGAAGCTTTCTTT
TRBD1	TRBV4-1	TRBJ1-2	-	CASSWGQESNYGYTF	TGCGCCAGCAGCTGGGGACAGGAATCTAACTATGGCTACACCTTC